A selection of T cell receptor beta chains follows, all from one sample in a study of cytomegalovirus exposure and HLA in healthy donors. Here immunoSEQ multiplex PCR was the method, and the copy in TCRdb shows in-frame clones only, minus some. This table holds 150,000 to 160,000 clones, approximately 86% found once. The sample comprised PBMCs. The receptors originated from a man between 18 and 35 years old in good health and CMV-seropositive. Both conserved end residues are part of each CDR3. The order of the fields is D gene, J gene, V gene, clone size, CDR3 DNA, CDR3 protein. D genes are given only for firm matches. Not all rows give a size; the values are once, few, many and, for expanded clones, a class.

D: NA; J: TRBJ1-2; V: TRBV27; size: few; DNA: TGTGCCAGCAGGGGGACTGGTCGTACGCACTACACCTTC; CDR3: CASRGTGRTHYTF
D: NA; J: TRBJ2-1; V: TRBV27; size: NA; DNA: TGTGCCAGCAGTTTCAGACAGGTTTCGGATGAGCAGTTCTTC; CDR3: CASSFRQVSDEQFF
D: TRBD2; J: TRBJ2-1; V: TRBV7-6; size: NA; DNA: TGTGCCAGCAGCAAGGGACTAGCGGGGGGGCCGGGTAATGAGCAGTTCTTC; CDR3: CASSKGLAGGPGNEQFF
D: NA; J: TRBJ2-7; V: TRBV7-2; size: once; DNA: TGTGCCAGCAGGCGACTCCTTTCCTACGAGCAGTACTTC; CDR3: CASRRLLSYEQYF
D: TRBD1; J: TRBJ1-5; V: TRBV7-8; size: once; DNA: TGTGCCAGCAGCCTCCAACAGGGGGTTGGCAATCAGCCCCAGCATTTT; CDR3: CASSLQQGVGNQPQHF
D: TRBD2; J: TRBJ2-7; V: TRBV27; size: NA; DNA: TGTGCCAGCAGTCCGGGACTAGCGTATGAGCAGTACTTC; CDR3: CASSPGLAYEQYF
D: NA; J: TRBJ1-1; V: TRBV19; size: NA; DNA: TGTGCCACCCGGAACACTGAAGCTTTCTTT; CDR3: CATRNTEAFF
D: NA; J: TRBJ2-7; V: TRBV5-1; size: once; DNA: TGCGCCAGCAGCGCCGGGGGCTACGAGCAGTACTTC; CDR3: CASSAGGYEQYF
D: NA; J: TRBJ1-1; V: TRBV19; size: NA; DNA: TGTGCCAGTAGTCCTGACAGGAGGGAAGCTTTCTTT; CDR3: CASSPDRREAFF
D: NA; J: TRBJ2-1; V: TRBV11-3; size: NA; DNA: TGTGCCAGCAGCTCAGGACTTACGGGCTACAATGAGCAGTTCTTC; CDR3: CASSSGLTGYNEQFF
D: TRBD1; J: TRBJ1-5; V: TRBV2; size: NA; DNA: TGTGCCAGCAAAGGGGGCGAAAATCAGCCCCAGCATTTT; CDR3: CASKGGENQPQHF
D: NA; J: TRBJ2-7; V: TRBV27; size: NA; DNA: TGTGCCAGCAGTCCCGGGAGAGCCTACGAGCAGTACTTC; CDR3: CASSPGRAYEQYF
D: NA; J: TRBJ2-1; V: TRBV6-5; size: once; DNA: TGTGCCAGCAGTTCTAACCCCAACAATGAGCAGTTCTTC; CDR3: CASSSNPNNEQFF
D: NA; J: TRBJ2-1; V: TRBV7-8; size: NA; DNA: TGTGCCAGCACCCCGAGACAGGATGAGCAGTTCTTC; CDR3: CASTPRQDEQFF
D: TRBD1; J: TRBJ1-1; V: TRBV11-2; size: NA; DNA: TGTGCCAGCAGCTCGGACAGGGCGAGGGACACTGAAGCTTTCTTT; CDR3: CASSSDRARDTEAFF
D: NA; J: TRBJ2-7; V: TRBV11-1; size: NA; DNA: TGTGCCAGCAGCTCCCGGATCGGGGGAGTCTCCTACGAGCAGTACTTC; CDR3: CASSSRIGGVSYEQYF
D: TRBD1; J: TRBJ1-1; V: TRBV5-1; size: NA; DNA: TGCGCCAGCAGCTTCACAGGGGGTTCCACTGAAGCTTTCTTT; CDR3: CASSFTGGSTEAFF
D: TRBD1; J: TRBJ2-1; V: TRBV15; size: NA; DNA: TGTGCCACCAGCAGAGATCTCTTTGCAGGGGGAAGTGAGCAGTTCTTC; CDR3: CATSRDLFAGGSEQFF
D: NA; J: TRBJ2-1; V: TRBV11-3; size: NA; DNA: TGTGCCAGCAGCCGAGACAATGAGCAGTTCTTC; CDR3: CASSRDNEQFF
D: TRBD2; J: TRBJ2-7; V: TRBV29-1; size: NA; DNA: TGCAGCGGCATGTGGGCTAGCGGGAGGTCTAAAAGCTCCTACGAGCAGTACTTC; CDR3: CSGMWASGRSKSSYEQYF
D: TRBD2; J: TRBJ2-7; V: TRBV15; size: NA; DNA: TGTGCCACCAGCAGAGACCTAGCGGGGGGAAACGAGCAGTACTTC; CDR3: CATSRDLAGGNEQYF
D: NA; J: TRBJ1-6; V: TRBV4-3; size: NA; DNA: TGCGCCAGCAGCCGCATAACCGCGTCGGGACTGGAGAATTCACCCCTCCACTTT; CDR3: CASSRITASGLENSPLHF
D: TRBD2; J: TRBJ2-2; V: TRBV9; size: few; DNA: TGTGCCAGCAGCGTAGGTGGTAGCGGGGGAAACGGCGGGGAGCTGTTTTTT; CDR3: CASSVGGSGGNGGELFF
D: TRBD2; J: TRBJ2-5; V: TRBV6-5; size: NA; DNA: TGTGCCAGCAACACCCCCGGGGGGGGACAAGAGACCCAGTACTTC; CDR3: CASNTPGGGQETQYF
D: TRBD1; J: TRBJ1-2; V: TRBV29-1; size: NA; DNA: TGCAGCGTAGGGCGGGACAGTGCTAACTATGGCTACACCTTC; CDR3: CSVGRDSANYGYTF
D: TRBD1; J: TRBJ1-2; V: TRBV25-1; size: NA; DNA: TGTGCCAGCAGTGATTGGGACAGCCGCACGGAGTATGGCTACACCTTC; CDR3: CASSDWDSRTEYGYTF
D: TRBD1; J: TRBJ1-1; V: TRBV30; size: NA; DNA: TGTGCCTCCACCCGACAGGGGACACCAAACACTGAAGCTTTCTTT; CDR3: CASTRQGTPNTEAFF
D: TRBD2; J: TRBJ2-5; V: TRBV6-5; size: NA; DNA: TGTGCCAGCAAACAGGGACTAGTCATGAGAGAGACCCAGTACTTC; CDR3: CASKQGLVMRETQYF
D: NA; J: TRBJ2-7; V: TRBV6-1; size: few; DNA: TGTTCGCACAGGGCCCTCTACGAGCAGTACTTC; CDR3: CSHRALYEQYF
D: NA; J: TRBJ1-2; V: TRBV20-1; size: NA; DNA: TGCAGTGCTAGATATATGGGAGAGAACACCTTC; CDR3: CSARYMGENTF
D: TRBD2; J: TRBJ2-7; V: TRBV5-6; size: NA; DNA: TGTGCCAGCAGCCGGGGACTAGCACACTACGAGCAGTACTTC; CDR3: CASSRGLAHYEQYF
D: NA; J: TRBJ2-3; V: TRBV19; size: NA; DNA: TGTGCCAGTAGTATCGTTCCAGATACGCAGTATTTT; CDR3: CASSIVPDTQYF
D: TRBD1; J: TRBJ1-2; V: TRBV19; size: NA; DNA: TGTGCCAGTACTATCGGTGGGGGACAGTCAAATGGCTACACCTTC; CDR3: CASTIGGGQSNGYTF
D: NA; J: TRBJ1-2; V: TRBV5-6; size: NA; DNA: TGTGCCAGCAGCTCCCCGGACAGTTTCTATGGCTACACCTTC; CDR3: CASSSPDSFYGYTF
D: NA; J: TRBJ2-7; V: TRBV6-6; size: NA; DNA: TGTGCCAGCAGCCATGCCCTCAGGCAGTACTTC; CDR3: CASSHALRQYF
D: NA; J: TRBJ2-7; V: TRBV27; size: NA; DNA: TGTGCCAGCAGTTCTAACCCCACTACCTACGAGCAGTACTTC; CDR3: CASSSNPTTYEQYF
D: NA; J: TRBJ2-3; V: TRBV6-5; size: NA; DNA: TGTGCCAGCAGTTACTCGAGGGGGGGTTGGGATACGCAGTATTTT; CDR3: CASSYSRGGWDTQYF
D: NA; J: TRBJ2-5; V: TRBV5-5; size: NA; DNA: TGTGCCAGCAGCTTAGGGTGGGGCCAGACCCAGTACTTC; CDR3: CASSLGWGQTQYF
D: NA; J: TRBJ1-2; V: TRBV5-1; size: NA; DNA: TGCGCCAGCAGACTACAGGGAACTAACTATGGCTACACCTTC; CDR3: CASRLQGTNYGYTF
D: TRBD1; J: TRBJ1-2; V: TRBV5-8; size: NA; DNA: TGTGCCAGCAGCCCCCACAGGGGCTATGGCTACACCTTC; CDR3: CASSPHRGYGYTF
D: NA; J: TRBJ1-3; V: TRBV19; size: NA; DNA: TGTGCCAGTAGTATTACAGGACGGAGAAACACCATATATTTT; CDR3: CASSITGRRNTIYF
D: NA; J: TRBJ2-7; V: TRBV6-1; size: NA; DNA: TGTGCCAGCAGTGAGGGGGCTGATATGTACGAGCAGTACTTC; CDR3: CASSEGADMYEQYF
D: TRBD2; J: TRBJ2-1; V: TRBV11-2; size: NA; DNA: TGTGCCAGCAGCTTAAGCGGGAGGGCTTCCAATGAGCAGTTCTTC; CDR3: CASSLSGRASNEQFF